Each of the 3 T cell receptor beta chains below was sequenced from the same sample in a study of blood T cell repertoires in COVID-19 (dated by TCRdb to 2020 to 2022). Library prep was done by the immunoSEQ multiplex PCR assay. The source is immuneACCESS, and TCRdb retained only in-frame sequences with V and J called. Part of the clones is not carried over; for the studies checked, unresolved V genes explain less than half of this, and the remainder is unexplained. This sample gives about 440,000 clones in total; 70% to 90% of them show up just once. The ten largest clones capture roughly 1.9% of the sample. The sample consisted of PBMCs or T cells enriched from blood (not recorded which). These receptors came from a woman under 30 with acute COVID-19.

This clone was recorded a few times. The CDR3: CAISEKGIAGVFYEQYF. In nucleotides, the CDR3 is TGTGCCATCAGTGAGAAAGGCATAGCGGGGGTTTTCTACGAGCAGTACTTC. The chain couples TRBV10-3 to TRBJ2-7; 9 positions match TRBD2. V lost 2 bases, J lost 3 bases, and 11 bases stayed unmatched. The CDR3 runs to 17 residues. Germline V gene sequence: CDR1 ENHRY, CDR2 SYGVKD.

The J gene is TRBJ2-1, the V gene TRBV18; 9 bases line up with TRBD1. Losses at the gene ends were 3 bases for V and 7 bases for J; bases not matched to a gene: 7. Germline-derived CDR1 and CDR2 are KGHSH and LQKENI. The CDR3 totals 15 residues. In DNA, the CDR3 is TGTGCCAGCTCACCGGGACAGGGATCATTGAATGAGCAGTTCTTC. This codes for CASSPGQGSLNEQFF.

This clone was seen only once. The rearrangement links TRBV7-9 to TRBJ2-1; D may be TRBD1 (6 bases). Trimming stripped 5 bases from V and 2 bases from J, with 19 bases between. CDR3 length equals 17 residues. CDR1 and CDR2 (germline): SEHNR, FQNEAQ (reference sequence). As DNA, the CDR3 is TGTGCCAGCAGCGTAAACCGACAGGCTACTGCCTACAATGAGCAGTTCTTC. Encoded protein: CASSVNRQATAYNEQFF. The full variable domain, completed using reference TRBV7-9 and TRBJ2-1, is DTGVSQNPRHKITKRGQNVTFRCDPISEHNRLYWYRQTLGQGPEFLTYFQNEAQLEKSRLLSDRFSAERPKGSFSTLEIQRTEQGDSAMYLCASSVNRQATAYNEQFFGPGTRLTVL.